A selection of T cell receptor beta chains follows, all from one sample in a study of T-cell reconstitution after alpha-beta-depleted transplantation in children. Each CDR3 protein gets one entry after TCRdb re-called the PCR reads with MiXCR. The repertoire consists of 210,000 or so distinct CDR3 sequences, with roughly 11% occurring once and the leading ten covering approximately 30%. The sample was PBMCs, taken before TCRalphabeta/CD19-depleted stem cell transplant. These receptor sequences come from a child younger than two with acute myeloid leukemia, due to receive a stem cell transplant. Each CDR3 is given with its conserved first and last residue. The D gene is left open where the match is weak. Expanded clones are given a class, and other clones once, few, many or no size at all.

many	TRBV20-1	TRBJ2-1	.	CSASEDRYNEQFF	TGCAGTGCTAGTGAGGACAGATACAATGAGCAGTTCTTC
many	TRBV29-1	TRBJ2-1	.	CSVEQWFNEQFF	TGCAGCGTCGAGCAGTGGTTCAATGAGCAGTTCTTC
many	TRBV2	TRBJ2-2	.	CASSEGIGELFF	TGTGCCAGCAGTGAAGGTATCGGGGAGCTGTTTTTT
many	TRBV5-1	TRBJ1-6	TRBD1	CASSYIDRANSPLHF	TGCGCCAGCAGCTACATCGACAGGGCAAATTCACCCCTCCACTTT
many	TRBV20-1	TRBJ2-5	TRBD2	CSARLSASGRKETQYF	TGCAGTGCTAGGTTGTCGGCTAGCGGGAGGAAAGAGACCCAGTACTTC
many	TRBV12-3/TRBV12-4	TRBJ2-3	.	CASSRRDNTDTQYF	TGTGCCAGCAGTCGTAGGGACAACACAGATACGCAGTATTTT
many	TRBV6-5	TRBJ2-5	TRBD2	CASSYQRGGETQYF	TGTGCCAGCAGTTACCAGCGGGGTGGAGAGACCCAGTACTTC
.	TRBV28	TRBJ1-6	TRBD1	CASRRGTGISPLHF	TGTGCCAGCAGGCGTGGGACAGGGATTTCACCCCTCCACTTT
many	TRBV18	TRBJ1-6	.	CASSPDRNNSPLHF	TGTGCCAGCTCACCAGACAGAAATAATTCACCCCTCCACTTT
.	TRBV13	TRBJ2-2	TRBD1	CASSPGQGRAGELFF	TGTGCCAGCAGCCCTGGACAGGGGCGAGCCGGGGAGCTGTTTTTT
many	TRBV5-5	TRBJ1-6	.	CASSKVTVFTAPLHF	TGTGCCAGCTCTAAGGTGACGGTATTTACGGCACCCCTCCACTTT
few	TRBV19	TRBJ2-2	TRBD1	CASRWDRDVGELFF	TGTGCCAGTAGATGGGACAGGGACGTCGGGGAGCTGTTTTTT
many	TRBV11-2	TRBJ1-4	.	CASSSGTDEKLFF	TGTGCCAGCAGCTCCGGGACGGATGAAAAACTGTTTTTT
many	TRBV10-3	TRBJ1-2	TRBD1	CAIRGTGEKEGYTF	TGTGCCATCAGGGGGACAGGGGAGAAGGAAGGCTACACCTTC
many	TRBV28	TRBJ1-6	.	CASSISEGYNSPLHF	TGTGCCAGCTCAATATCCGAGGGCTATAATTCACCCCTCCACTTT
many	TRBV20-1	TRBJ1-4	TRBD1	CSARDPTGMTEKLFF	TGCAGTGCTAGAGATCCGACAGGGATGACTGAAAAACTGTTTTTT